The 8 T cell receptor beta chains below come from one sample, sequenced in a study of T cell responses to AZD1222 COVID-19 vaccine. Data came from immunoSEQ multiplex PCR; TCRdb stores just in-frame clones and leaves some out. This sample yields about 86,000 clones, of which around nine tenths are seen a single time; over 2% belongs to the top ten. The material was peripheral blood, obtained on day 0 of AZD1222 vaccination. The receptors were sampled from an adult in good health.

V is TRBV2 and J is TRBJ2-3; D gene unclear. V shed 3 bases and J shed 1 base, with 8 bases lying between them. Per the germline V gene, CDR1 is SNHLY and CDR2 is FYNNEI. This CDR3 is 14 amino acids long. This chain's CDR3 is CASSESARTDTQYF. CDR3 sequence (DNA): TGTGCCAGCAGTGAGTCCGCCCGCACAGATACGCAGTATTTT.

The chain carries TRBV29-1 and TRBJ2-5, with D uncertain. V was shortened by 8 bases and J by 2 bases, with 15 bases between the two germline ends. The CDR3 totals 13 residues. From germline, CDR1 is SQVTM and CDR2 ANQGSEA. The CDR3: CSSSPGLQETQYF. CDR3 DNA: TGCAGCTCCTCCCCCGGGTTACAAGAGACCCAGTACTTC.

The J gene is TRBJ1-4, the V gene TRBV28; possibly TRBD1 for D (6 bases). The V gene's germline CDR1 is MDHEN and CDR2 SYDVKM. The CDR3 totals 13 residues. V lost 6 bases and J lost 8, with 13 bases in between. This chain's CDR3 is CASRGGGNEKLFF. The CDR3 coding sequence is TGTGCCAGCAGAGGAGGGGGAAACGAAAAACTGTTTTTT.

The chain employs TRBV4-3 and TRBJ2-1, with 12 positions matching TRBD2. The CDR3 has 16 amino acids. The junction had 13 bases not matched to a gene; V was cut back by 4 bases and J by 12 bases. The germline gives CDR1 LGHNA, CDR2 YSLEER. Here the CDR3 reads CASSPKTSGGLIGQFF. CDR3 nucleotide sequence: TGCGCCAGCAGCCCCAAGACTAGCGGGGGTTTGATCGGGCAGTTCTTC.

V and J are TRBV7-8 and TRBJ2-1, with 12 bases fitting TRBD2. The CDR3 sequence is 19 residues long. Germline values: CDR1 SGHVS, CDR2 FQNEAQ. V lost 5 bases, J lost 0 bases, and 11 bases stayed unmatched. Here the CDR3 reads CASSHSLAGGGGSYNEQFF. CDR3 coding DNA: TGTGCCAGCAGCCATTCGCTAGCGGGAGGGGGTGGCTCCTACAATGAGCAGTTCTTC. Looking up the rest from reference TRBV7-8 and TRBJ2-1 gives the full variable domain: GAGVSQSPRYKVAKRGQDVALRCDPISGHVSLFWYQQALGQGPEFLTYFQNEAQLDKSGLPSDRFFAERPEGSVSTLKIQRTQQEDSAVYLCASSHSLAGGGGSYNEQFFGPGTRLTVL.

The chain recombines TRBV30 with TRBJ2-7, with D maybe TRBD2 (6 bases). Germline V gene data show CDR1 as GTSNPN and CDR2 as SVGIG (reference sequence). V lost 5 bases and J lost 4, with 21 bases in between. This CDR3 is built from 15 residues. The CDR3 here is CAWCPQGVGGYEQYF. CDR3 DNA: TGTGCCTGGTGCCCTCAGGGTGTGGGGGGATACGAGCAGTACTTC.

The genes are TRBV30 and TRBJ2-7, with 11 bases fitting TRBD2. V shed 5 bases, J shed 5 bases, and the junction held 5 bases outside the gene matches. The CDR3 runs 13 residues. From germline, CDR1 is GTSNPN and CDR2 SVGIG (reference sequence). This CDR3 is CAWGLAGGDEQYF. The CDR3 region has the DNA TGTGCCTGGGGTCTAGCGGGGGGAGACGAGCAGTACTTC. Looking up the rest from reference TRBV30 and TRBJ2-7 gives the full variable domain: SQTIHQWPATLVQPVGSPLSLECTVEGTSNPNLYWYRQAAGRGLQLLFYSVGIGQISSEVPQNLSASRPQDRQFILSSKKLLLSDSGFYLCAWGLAGGDEQYFGPGTRLTVT.

This clone was found a few times. V usage is TRBV5-4 and J usage is TRBJ2-3; no clear D. The V end was cut by 0 bases, the J end by 3 bases, with 5 bases between. Germline loops: CDR1 SGHNT, CDR2 YYREEE (reference sequence). The CDR3 extends over 13 amino acids. In DNA form, the CDR3 reads TGTGCCAGCAGCTTGGACTTTACAGATACGCAGTATTTT. This gives the protein CASSLDFTDTQYF.